This T cell receptor (beta chain) was sequenced during a study of beta chain features in type 1 diabetes. General study results and limits: Among patients with Type 1 diabetes, TCRB CDR3s were moderately but significantly shorter in every one of the four CD4+ subsets.

Only a few counts were recorded for this clone. Its target is not known. Sequenced material consisted of expressed TCRB transcripts (all of the isolated RNA was reverse transcribed). Method: immunoSEQ multiplex PCR; TCRdb's copy keeps in-frame clones and lacks some. This table has about 640,000 clones, around an eighth appearing once. The sequenced sample was naive CD4+ T cells from blood. The sequence came from a man under 40 with type 1 diabetes.

The CDR3 nucleotides read TGTGCCAGCAGCGTAGGGACTAGCGGGTCCTACGAGCAGTACTTC. Residues: CASSVGTSGSYEQYF. The chain has TRBV9 and TRBJ2-7; TRBD2 matches at 11 bases. Losses at the gene ends were 0 bases for V and 1 base for J; bases not matched to a gene: 0. This CDR3 contains 15 residues. Germline V gene lookup returns CDR1 SGDLS and CDR2 YYNGEE.